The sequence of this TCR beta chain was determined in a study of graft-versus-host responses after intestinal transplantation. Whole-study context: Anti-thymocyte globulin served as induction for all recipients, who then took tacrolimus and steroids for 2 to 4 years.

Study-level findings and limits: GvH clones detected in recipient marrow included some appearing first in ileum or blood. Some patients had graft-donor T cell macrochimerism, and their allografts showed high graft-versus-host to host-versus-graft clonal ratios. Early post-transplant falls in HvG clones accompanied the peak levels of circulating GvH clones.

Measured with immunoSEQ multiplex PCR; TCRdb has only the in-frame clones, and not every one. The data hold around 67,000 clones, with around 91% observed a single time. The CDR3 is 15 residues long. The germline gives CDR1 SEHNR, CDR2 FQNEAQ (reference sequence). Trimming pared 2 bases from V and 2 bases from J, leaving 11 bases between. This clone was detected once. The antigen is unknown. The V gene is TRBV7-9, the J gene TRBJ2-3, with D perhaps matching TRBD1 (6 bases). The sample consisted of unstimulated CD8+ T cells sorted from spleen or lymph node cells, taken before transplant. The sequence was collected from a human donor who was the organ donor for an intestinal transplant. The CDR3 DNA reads TGTGCCAGCAGCTTAACCCAGGGGTACACAGATACGCAGTATTTT. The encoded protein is CASSLTQGYTDTQYF.